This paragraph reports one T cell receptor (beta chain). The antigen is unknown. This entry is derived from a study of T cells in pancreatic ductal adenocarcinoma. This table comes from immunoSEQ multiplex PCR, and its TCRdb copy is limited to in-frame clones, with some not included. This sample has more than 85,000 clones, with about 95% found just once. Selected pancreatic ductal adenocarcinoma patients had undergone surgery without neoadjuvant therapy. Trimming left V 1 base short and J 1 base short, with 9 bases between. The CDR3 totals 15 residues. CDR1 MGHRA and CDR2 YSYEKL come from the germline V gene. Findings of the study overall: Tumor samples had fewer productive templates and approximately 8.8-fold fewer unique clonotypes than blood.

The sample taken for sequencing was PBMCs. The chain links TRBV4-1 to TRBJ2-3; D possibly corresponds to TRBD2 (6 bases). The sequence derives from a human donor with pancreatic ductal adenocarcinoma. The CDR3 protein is CASSQVASGTDTQYF. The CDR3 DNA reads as TGCGCCAGCAGCCAAGTCGCTAGCGGCACAGATACGCAGTATTTT.